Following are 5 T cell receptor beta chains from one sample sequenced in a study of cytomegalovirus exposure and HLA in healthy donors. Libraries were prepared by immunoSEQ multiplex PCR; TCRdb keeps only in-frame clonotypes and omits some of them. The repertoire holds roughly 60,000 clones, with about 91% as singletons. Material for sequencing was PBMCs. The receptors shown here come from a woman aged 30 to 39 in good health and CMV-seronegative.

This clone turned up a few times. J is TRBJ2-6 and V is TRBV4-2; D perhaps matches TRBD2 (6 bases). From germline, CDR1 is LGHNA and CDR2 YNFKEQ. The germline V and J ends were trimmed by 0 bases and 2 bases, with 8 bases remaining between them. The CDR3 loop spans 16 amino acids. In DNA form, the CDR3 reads TGTGCCAGCAGCCAAGACGGGGGAGCTGGGGCCAACGTCCTGACTTTC. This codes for CASSQDGGAGANVLTF.

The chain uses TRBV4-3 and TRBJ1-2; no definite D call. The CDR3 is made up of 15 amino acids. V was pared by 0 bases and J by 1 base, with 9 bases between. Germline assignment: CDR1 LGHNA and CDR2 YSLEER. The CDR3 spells CASSQDRDFNYGYTF. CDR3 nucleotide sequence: TGCGCCAGCAGCCAAGATCGTGACTTTAACTATGGCTACACCTTC.

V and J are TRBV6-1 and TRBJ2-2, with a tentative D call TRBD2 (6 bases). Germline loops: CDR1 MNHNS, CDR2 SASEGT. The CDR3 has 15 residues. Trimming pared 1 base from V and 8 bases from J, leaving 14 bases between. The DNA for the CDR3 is TGTGCCAGCAGTGAAGTAGCCGGGACTGGGGGGGAGCTGTTTTTT. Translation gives CASSEVAGTGGELFF.

The CDR3 region is CASSQTPGGSTVAGAFF. The CDR3 bases are TGTGCCAGTAGTCAAACCCCGGGCGGGTCAACCGTCGCGGGAGCTTTCTTT. The chain is built from TRBV19 and TRBJ1-1, with D unclear. Trimming left V 5 bases short and J 10 bases short, with 29 bases between. Germline CDR1 and CDR2: LNHDA and SQIVND (reference sequence). The CDR3 is 17 residues long.

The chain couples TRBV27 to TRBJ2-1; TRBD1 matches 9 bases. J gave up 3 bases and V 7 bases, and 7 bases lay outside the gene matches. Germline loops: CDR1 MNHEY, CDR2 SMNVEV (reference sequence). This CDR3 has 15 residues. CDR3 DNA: TGTGCCAGCAACGTCCGGGACAGGGTCTACAATGAGCAGTTCTTC. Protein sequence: CASNVRDRVYNEQFF.